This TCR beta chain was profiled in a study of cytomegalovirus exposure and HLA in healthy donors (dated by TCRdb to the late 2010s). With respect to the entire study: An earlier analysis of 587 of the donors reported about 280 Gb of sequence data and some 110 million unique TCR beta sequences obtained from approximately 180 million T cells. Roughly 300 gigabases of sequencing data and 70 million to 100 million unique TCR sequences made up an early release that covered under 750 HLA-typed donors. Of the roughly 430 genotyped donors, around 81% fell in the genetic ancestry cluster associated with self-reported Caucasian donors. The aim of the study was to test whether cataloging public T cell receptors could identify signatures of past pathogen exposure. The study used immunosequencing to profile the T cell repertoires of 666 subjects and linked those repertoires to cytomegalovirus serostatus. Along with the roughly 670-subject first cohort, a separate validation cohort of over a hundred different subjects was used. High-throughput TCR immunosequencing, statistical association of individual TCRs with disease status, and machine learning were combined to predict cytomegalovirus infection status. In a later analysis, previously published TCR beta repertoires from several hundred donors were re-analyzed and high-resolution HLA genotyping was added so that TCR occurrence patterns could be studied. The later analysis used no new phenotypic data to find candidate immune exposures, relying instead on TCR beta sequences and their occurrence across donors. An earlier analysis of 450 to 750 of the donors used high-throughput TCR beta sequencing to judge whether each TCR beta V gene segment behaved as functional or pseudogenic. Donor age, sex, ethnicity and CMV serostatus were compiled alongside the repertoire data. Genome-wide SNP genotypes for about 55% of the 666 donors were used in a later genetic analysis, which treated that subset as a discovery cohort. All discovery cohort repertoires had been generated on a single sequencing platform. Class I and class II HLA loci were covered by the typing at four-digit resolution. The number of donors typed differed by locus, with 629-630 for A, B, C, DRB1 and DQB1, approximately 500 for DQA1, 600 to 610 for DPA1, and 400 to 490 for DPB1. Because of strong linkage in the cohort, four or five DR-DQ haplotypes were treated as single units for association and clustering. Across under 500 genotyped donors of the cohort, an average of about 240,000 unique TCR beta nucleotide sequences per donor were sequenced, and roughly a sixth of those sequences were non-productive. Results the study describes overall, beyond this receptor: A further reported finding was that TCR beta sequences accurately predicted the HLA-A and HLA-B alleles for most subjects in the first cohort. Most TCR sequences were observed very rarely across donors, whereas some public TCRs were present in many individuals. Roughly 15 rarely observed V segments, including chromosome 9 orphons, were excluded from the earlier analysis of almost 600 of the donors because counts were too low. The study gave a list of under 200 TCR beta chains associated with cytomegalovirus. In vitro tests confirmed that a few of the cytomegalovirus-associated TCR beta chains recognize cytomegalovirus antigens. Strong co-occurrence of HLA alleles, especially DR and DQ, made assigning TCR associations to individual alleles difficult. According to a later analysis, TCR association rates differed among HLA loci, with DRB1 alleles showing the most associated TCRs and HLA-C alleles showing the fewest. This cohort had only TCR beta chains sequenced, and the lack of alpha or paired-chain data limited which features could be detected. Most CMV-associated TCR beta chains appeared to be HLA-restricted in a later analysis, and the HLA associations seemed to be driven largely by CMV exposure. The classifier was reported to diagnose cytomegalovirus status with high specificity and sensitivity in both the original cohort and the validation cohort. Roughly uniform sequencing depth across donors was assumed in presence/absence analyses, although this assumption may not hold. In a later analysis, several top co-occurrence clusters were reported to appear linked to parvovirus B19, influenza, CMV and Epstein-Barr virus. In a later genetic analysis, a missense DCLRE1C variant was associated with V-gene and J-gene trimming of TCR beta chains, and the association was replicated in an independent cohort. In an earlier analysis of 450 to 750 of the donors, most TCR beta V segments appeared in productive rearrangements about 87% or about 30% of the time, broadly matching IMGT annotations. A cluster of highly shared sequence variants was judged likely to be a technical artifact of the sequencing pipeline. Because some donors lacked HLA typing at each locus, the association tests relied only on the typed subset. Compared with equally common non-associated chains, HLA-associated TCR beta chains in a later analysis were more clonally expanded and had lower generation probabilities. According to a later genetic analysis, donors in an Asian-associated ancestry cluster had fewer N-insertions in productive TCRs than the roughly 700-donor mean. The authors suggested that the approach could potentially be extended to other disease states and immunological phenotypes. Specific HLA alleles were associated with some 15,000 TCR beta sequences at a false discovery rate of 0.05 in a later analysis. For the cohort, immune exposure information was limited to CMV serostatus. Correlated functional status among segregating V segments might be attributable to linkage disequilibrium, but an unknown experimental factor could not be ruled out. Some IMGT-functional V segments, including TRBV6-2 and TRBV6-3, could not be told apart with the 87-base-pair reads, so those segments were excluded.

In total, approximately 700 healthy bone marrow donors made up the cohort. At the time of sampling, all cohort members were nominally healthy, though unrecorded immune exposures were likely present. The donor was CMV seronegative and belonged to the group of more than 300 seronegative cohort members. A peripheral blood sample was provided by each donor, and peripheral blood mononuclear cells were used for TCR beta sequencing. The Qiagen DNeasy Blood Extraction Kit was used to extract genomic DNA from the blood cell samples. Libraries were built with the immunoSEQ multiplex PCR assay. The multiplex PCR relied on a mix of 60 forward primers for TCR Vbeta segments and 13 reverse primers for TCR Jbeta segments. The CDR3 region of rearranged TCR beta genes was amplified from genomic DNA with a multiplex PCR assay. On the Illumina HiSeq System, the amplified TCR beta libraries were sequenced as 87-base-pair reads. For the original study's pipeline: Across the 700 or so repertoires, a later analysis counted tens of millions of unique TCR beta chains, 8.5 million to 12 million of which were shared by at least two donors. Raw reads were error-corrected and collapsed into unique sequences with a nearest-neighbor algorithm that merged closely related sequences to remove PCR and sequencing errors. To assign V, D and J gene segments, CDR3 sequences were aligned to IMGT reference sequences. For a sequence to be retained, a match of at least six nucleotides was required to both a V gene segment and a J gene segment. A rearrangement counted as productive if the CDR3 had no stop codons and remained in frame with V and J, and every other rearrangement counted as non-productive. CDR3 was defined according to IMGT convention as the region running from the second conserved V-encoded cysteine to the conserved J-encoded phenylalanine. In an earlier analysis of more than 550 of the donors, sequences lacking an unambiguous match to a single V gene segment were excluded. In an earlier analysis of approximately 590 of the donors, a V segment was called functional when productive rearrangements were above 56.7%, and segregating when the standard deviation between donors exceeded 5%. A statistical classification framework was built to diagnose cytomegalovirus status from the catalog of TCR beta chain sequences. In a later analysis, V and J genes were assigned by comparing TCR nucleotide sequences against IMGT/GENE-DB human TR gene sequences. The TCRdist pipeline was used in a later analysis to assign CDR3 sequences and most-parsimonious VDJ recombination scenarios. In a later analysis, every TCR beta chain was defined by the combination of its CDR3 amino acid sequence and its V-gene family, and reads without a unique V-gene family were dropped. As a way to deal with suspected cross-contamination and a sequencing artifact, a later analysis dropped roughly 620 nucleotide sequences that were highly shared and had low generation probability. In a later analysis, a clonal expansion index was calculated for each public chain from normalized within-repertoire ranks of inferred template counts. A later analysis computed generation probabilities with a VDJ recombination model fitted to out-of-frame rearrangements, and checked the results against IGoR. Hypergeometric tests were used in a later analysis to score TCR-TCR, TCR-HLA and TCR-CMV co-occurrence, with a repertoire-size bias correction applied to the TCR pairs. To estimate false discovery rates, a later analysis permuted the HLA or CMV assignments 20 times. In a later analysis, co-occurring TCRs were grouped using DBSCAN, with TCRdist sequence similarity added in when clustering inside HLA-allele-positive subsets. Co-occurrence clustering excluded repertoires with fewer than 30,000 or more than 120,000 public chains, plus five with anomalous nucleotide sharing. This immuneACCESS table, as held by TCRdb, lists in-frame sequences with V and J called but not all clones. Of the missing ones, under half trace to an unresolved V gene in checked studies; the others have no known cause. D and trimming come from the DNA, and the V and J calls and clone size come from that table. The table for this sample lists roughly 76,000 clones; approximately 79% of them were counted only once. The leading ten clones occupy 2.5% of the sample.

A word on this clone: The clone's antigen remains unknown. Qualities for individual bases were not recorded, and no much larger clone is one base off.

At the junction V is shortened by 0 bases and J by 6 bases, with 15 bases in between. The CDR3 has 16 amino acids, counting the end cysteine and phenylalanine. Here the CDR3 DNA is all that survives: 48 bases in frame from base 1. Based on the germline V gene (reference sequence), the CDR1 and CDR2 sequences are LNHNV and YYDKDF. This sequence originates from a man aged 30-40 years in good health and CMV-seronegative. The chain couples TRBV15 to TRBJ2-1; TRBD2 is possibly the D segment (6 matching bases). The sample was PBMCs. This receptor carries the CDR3 CATSRDTRPGGNEQFF. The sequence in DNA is TGTGCCACCAGCAGAGATACCCGGCCCGGGGGCAATGAGCAGTTCTTC. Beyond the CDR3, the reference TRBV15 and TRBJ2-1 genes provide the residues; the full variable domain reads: DAMVIQNPRYQVTQFGKPVTLSCSQTLNHNVMYWYQQKSSQAPKLLFHYYDKDFNNEADTPDNFQSRRPNTSFCFLDIRSPGLGDTAMYLCATSRDTRPGGNEQFFGPGTRLTVL.